One and the same sample provided the 5 T cell receptor beta chains below, sequenced in a study of blood T cells in healthy people across ages. With a J-beta primer mix and a sample-barcoded 5' primer, a second PCR ran about 6 to 11 cycles. In TCRdb, the 5' RACE reads were re-called with MiXCR into one record per CDR3 protein. The sample gives 790,000 or so distinct CDR3 sequences, approximately 53% of which show up once; roughly 26% is in the top ten. The specimen sequenced was blood. The receptors come from a man aged 35 to 55 in good health.

This clonotype appeared once. This chain links TRBV6-5 with TRBJ1-5; the D gene is possibly TRBD1 (5 bases). Germline assignment: CDR1 MNHEY and CDR2 SVGAGI. The V and J ends lost 5 bases and 6 bases respectively, with 20 bases between them. The CDR3 extends over 16 amino acids. The CDR3: CASSPRLGGSGQPQHF. CDR3 bases: TGTGCCAGCAGTCCCCGACTGGGGGGGTCGGGTCAGCCCCAGCATTTT.

The gene calls are TRBV30 and TRBJ1-2, with D unresolved. The CDR3 spans 12 residues. Per the germline V gene, CDR1 is GTSNPN and CDR2 is SVGIG (reference sequence). Deletions cut 4 bases from V and 2 bases from J, with 8 bases between. The CDR3 spells CAWNRGNYGYTF. CDR3 sequence (DNA): TGTGCCTGGAACCGGGGAAACTATGGCTACACCTTC.

This chain uses TRBV5-1 with TRBJ2-3; tentative D call: TRBD2 (5 bases). V was trimmed by 6 bases and J by 0 bases, leaving 14 bases between them. CDR1 and CDR2 from the germline V gene are SGHRS and YFSETQ. The CDR3 has 15 amino acids. The DNA for the CDR3 is TGCGCCAGCAAGCTTGAAGGCGGGAGCACAGATACGCAGTATTTT. Amino acid sequence: CASKLEGGSTDTQYF.

The chain has TRBV7-2 and TRBJ1-1; D is undetermined. Germline assignment: CDR1 SGHTA and CDR2 FQGNSA. V gave up 5 bases and J gave up 1 base, with 11 bases separating them. This CDR3 comprises 14 residues. DNA for the CDR3: TGTGCCAGCAGCCCCTTTAAGGAGAACACTGAAGCTTTCTTT. Encoded protein: CASSPFKENTEAFF.

This clonotype appeared many times. The chain is built from TRBV7-2 and TRBJ2-5; 8 bases align to TRBD2. The CDR3 is made up of 14 amino acids. V dropped 4 bases and J dropped 4; count of bases not matched to a gene: 5. The germline V gene encodes CDR1 SGHTA and CDR2 FQGNSA. CDR3 nucleotide sequence: TGTGCCAGCAGCTCCTGGACTAGCAGAGAGACCCAGTACTTC. This gives the protein CASSSWTSRETQYF.